This TCR beta chain came from a study of regulatory T cells in long-lasting Graves disease. Study-level results: Sample size, which was small, may have reduced accuracy.

Researchers made TCR beta libraries by using iRepertoire HTBI primers and running Arm-PCR on CDR3 regions. TCRdb recomputed calls from the multiplex PCR reads with MiXCR, one row per CDR3 protein. This table holds roughly 400,000 distinct CDR3 sequences, roughly 20% found once. As to this clonotype: Its antigen is undetermined.

With 5 bases removed from V and 6 bases from J, the gap between germline ends came to 11 bases. Germline CDR1 SGHVS, CDR2 FQNEAQ. There are 14 residues in the CDR3. Sample time point: persistent/refractory GD, antithyroid drugs over 5 years with positive TRAb. The TCR library was made from RNA that had been extracted from PBMCs in TRIzol. This sequence originates from a female donor with Graves disease. The V call is TRBV7-8, the J call TRBJ1-6; possible D gene TRBD1, 5 bases. This specimen was peripheral blood mononuclear cells (PBMCs), taken when the disease was refractory, from a patient treated with antithyroid drugs. CDR3 sequence: CASSGVGGNSPLHF. The CDR3 DNA follows: TGTGCCAGCAGCGGGGTTGGGGGTAATTCACCCCTCCACTTT.